This TCR beta chain is drawn from a study of blood T cell repertoires in COVID-19. Across the study: Samples taken during acute and convalescent COVID-19 were collected in the United States, Italy and Spain. From T cells, B-cell-depleted T cells, or PBMCs came the material, which was cDNA or gDNA.

Germline loops: CDR1 MNHEY, CDR2 SMNVEV (reference sequence). V shed 6 bases and J 2 bases; nucleotides not matched to a gene: 10. CDR3 length equals 15 residues. Study processing details: Estimated nucleated cell counts came from reference gene primer amplification. Only in-frame clones appear in the TCRdb table, and some are missing; sequencing was by immunoSEQ multiplex PCR. V and J calls and clone size are those listed in that table; D and trimming were worked out from the DNA. The sample records 220,000 or so clones, around 86% being singletons. The material sequenced was peripheral blood. The TCR was taken from a man aged 55 to 69 who had recovered from COVID-19. V is TRBV27 and J is TRBJ2-7; TRBD1 agrees at 7 bases. The CDR3 protein is CASRPTGAGTYEQYF. The CDR3 bases are TGTGCCAGCAGGCCTACAGGGGCTGGTACCTACGAGCAGTACTTC.